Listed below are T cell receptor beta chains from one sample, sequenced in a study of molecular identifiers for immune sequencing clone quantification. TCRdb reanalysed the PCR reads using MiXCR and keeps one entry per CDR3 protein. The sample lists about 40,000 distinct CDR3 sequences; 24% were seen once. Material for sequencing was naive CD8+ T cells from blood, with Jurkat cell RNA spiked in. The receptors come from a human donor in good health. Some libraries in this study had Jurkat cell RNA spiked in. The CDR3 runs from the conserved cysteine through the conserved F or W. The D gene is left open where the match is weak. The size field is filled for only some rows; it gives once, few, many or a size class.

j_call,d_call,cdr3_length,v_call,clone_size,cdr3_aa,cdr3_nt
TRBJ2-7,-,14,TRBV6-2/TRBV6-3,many,CASSHGTGSYEQYF,TGTGCCAGCAGTCACGGTACAGGGTCCTACGAGCAGTACTTC
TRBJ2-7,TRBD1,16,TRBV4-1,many,CASTSEPGQGAYEQYF,TGCGCCAGCACCTCCGAGCCGGGACAGGGGGCCTACGAGCAGTACTTC
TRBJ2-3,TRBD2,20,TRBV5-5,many,CASSKTRLAGEVMGLDTQYF,TGTGCCAGCAGCAAAACAAGACTAGCCGGAGAGGTGATGGGGCTGGATACGCAGTATTTT
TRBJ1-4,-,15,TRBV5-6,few,CASSAGSATNEKLFF,TGTGCCAGCAGCGCCGGATCCGCAACTAATGAAAAACTGTTTTTT
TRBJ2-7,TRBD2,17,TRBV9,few,CASSPRGTSGSAYEQYF,TGTGCCAGCAGCCCCCGGGGAACTAGCGGGAGCGCCTACGAGCAGTACTTC
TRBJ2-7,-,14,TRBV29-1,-,CSVEGLAGTYEQYF,TGCAGCGTGGAGGGGCTAGCCGGTACCTACGAGCAGTACTTC
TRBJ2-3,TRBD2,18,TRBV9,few,CASSVEGSGGPSTDTQYF,TGTGCCAGCAGCGTAGAGGGTAGCGGGGGGCCTAGCACAGATACGCAGTATTTT
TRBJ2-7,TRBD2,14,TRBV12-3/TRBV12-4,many,CASRNLAGVNEQYF,TGTGCCAGCAGGAACCTAGCGGGAGTAAACGAGCAGTACTTC
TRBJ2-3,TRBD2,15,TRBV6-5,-,CACSYDERGADTQYF,TGTGCCTGCAGTTACGATGAGCGGGGAGCAGATACGCAGTATTTT
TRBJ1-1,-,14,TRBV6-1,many,CASSDRVGDPEAFF,TGTGCCAGCAGTGATCGGGTCGGAGACCCTGAAGCTTTCTTT
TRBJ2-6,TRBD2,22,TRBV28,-,CASSSLSGTSVLFNSGANVLPF,TGTGCCAGCAGTTCCCTGTCCGGGACTAGCGTTTTATTTAACTCTGGGGCCAACGTCCTGCCTTTC
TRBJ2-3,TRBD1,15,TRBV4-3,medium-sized,CASSQDDRGTDTQYF,TGCGCCAGCAGCCAAGATGACAGGGGCACAGATACGCAGTATTTT
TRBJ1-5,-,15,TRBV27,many,CASSFAGMSNQPQHF,TGTGCCAGCAGTTTTGCAGGGATGAGCAATCAGCCCCAGCATTTT
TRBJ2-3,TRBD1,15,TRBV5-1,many,CASSLGTGGLDTQYF,TGCGCCAGCAGCTTGGGGACAGGGGGCTTGGATACGCAGTATTTT
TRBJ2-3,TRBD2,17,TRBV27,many,CASSLEGLAGEYDTQYF,TGTGCCAGCAGTTTGGAGGGACTAGCGGGAGAGTACGATACGCAGTATTTT
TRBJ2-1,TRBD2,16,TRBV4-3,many,CASSQDLAGLYNEQFF,TGCGCCAGCAGCCAAGACTTAGCGGGGTTATACAATGAGCAGTTCTTC
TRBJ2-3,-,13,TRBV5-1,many,CASSFEPPTQQYF,TGCGCCAGCAGCTTTGAACCTCCTACTCAGCAGTATTTT
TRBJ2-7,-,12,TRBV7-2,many,CASSATYYEQYF,TGTGCCAGCAGCGCAACATACTACGAGCAGTACTTC
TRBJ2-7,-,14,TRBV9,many,CASSPGTYAYEQYF,TGTGCCAGCAGCCCCGGGACTTACGCCTACGAGCAGTACTTC
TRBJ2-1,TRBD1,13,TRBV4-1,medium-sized,CASAGTGGNEQFF,TGCGCCAGTGCAGGGACAGGGGGCAATGAGCAGTTCTTC
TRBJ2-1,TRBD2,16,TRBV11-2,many,CASSLGRGRSYNEQFF,TGTGCCAGCAGCTTAGGGCGCGGGAGATCCTACAATGAGCAGTTCTTC
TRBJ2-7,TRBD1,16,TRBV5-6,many,CASSLTGDLLGYEQYF,TGTGCCAGCAGCTTGACAGGGGACCTACTTGGGTACGAGCAGTACTTC